This TCR beta chain was sequenced during a study of blood T cells in healthy people across ages. Study-level points and caveats: Aged donors had fewer naive CD4+ cells and lower diversity than long-lived donors.

Each donor supplied around 9.9 milliliters of peripheral blood. Primed by a sample-barcoded 5' primer and a J-beta primer mix, a second PCR proceeded for about 7 to 11 cycles. TCRdb independently ran MiXCR on the 5' RACE reads; one entry per CDR3 protein. The sample includes 710,000 or so distinct CDR3 sequences, 20% to 25% of them seen just once. This clonotype has just a few counts. As yet, its antigen is unknown. This CDR3 has 14 residues. Trimming left V 2 bases short and J 7 bases short, with 14 bases between. The sample taken for sequencing was blood. The chain combines TRBV12-3 or TRBV12-4 with TRBJ1-2, with D possibly matching TRBD1 (6 bases). The receptor comes from a man between 65 and 85 years old in good health. CDR3 in amino acids: CASSLSGRGGGYTF. The CDR3 bases are TGTGCCAGCAGTTTAAGCGGCAGGGGAGGTGGCTACACCTTC.